The clone carrying this T cell receptor (beta chain) was picked up many times. Its matching antigen is unknown. This CDR3 is built from 11 residues. V gave up 4 bases and J gave up 1 base, with 1 base separating them. Germline lookup yields CDR1 SGHVS and CDR2 FQNEAQ. This entry belongs to a study of T cell repertoires in cytomegalovirus infection. Background on the study: Well-studied HLA-B-restricted CMV epitopes were used in the study alongside recently identified HLA-C-restricted ones. Evidence of both CMV infection and a matching HLA type came from public TCR beta signatures. Findings of the study overall: Cumulative frequency of public TCR beta families picked out carriers of CMV plus the relevant HLA.

A single record per CDR3 protein comes from TCRdb applying MiXCR to the reads. The sample contains around 340,000 distinct CDR3 sequences, 25% to 30% of which appear only once. The source material was cultured PBMCs, sampled from culture after CMV antigen stimulation. The chain carries TRBV7-8 and TRBJ1-1; no clear D. The sequence derives from a human donor in good health (CMV status not recorded). Some clones in this sample may be carry-over from other donors' samples. CDR3: CASSSNTEAFF. DNA for the CDR3: TGTGCCAGCAGCTCGAACACTGAAGCTTTCTTT.